The clone carrying this TCR beta chain has a handful of counts. Antigen specificity is unknown. Profiling relied on immunoSEQ multiplex PCR, and the TCRdb table lists in-frame clones only, not all of them. The table shows about 36,000 clones, with 70% to 80% occurring only once. The source of the sample is a study of OX40 agonist ivuxolimab in advanced cancers. General study results and limits: The mean number of expanded clones was higher in CD8+ T cells than in CD4+.

Patients who had autoimmune disease history or got systemic immunosuppression were left out. The germline V gene encodes CDR1 SGHTA and CDR2 FQGNSA. CDR3 length equals 13 residues. J lost 10 bases, V lost 10 bases, and 10 bases had no gene match. The sample in question was CD4+ or CD8+ T cells sorted from blood, obtained in a trial of the OX40 agonist ivuxolimab. The sequence was obtained from an adult with an advanced solid tumor such as melanoma, head and neck, liver or kidney cancer. The chain carries TRBV7-2 and TRBJ1-6, with 7 positions matching TRBD1. The CDR3 loop reads CATARDRQSPLHF. The CDR3, as DNA: TGTGCCACCGCCCGGGACAGACAATCACCCCTCCACTTT.